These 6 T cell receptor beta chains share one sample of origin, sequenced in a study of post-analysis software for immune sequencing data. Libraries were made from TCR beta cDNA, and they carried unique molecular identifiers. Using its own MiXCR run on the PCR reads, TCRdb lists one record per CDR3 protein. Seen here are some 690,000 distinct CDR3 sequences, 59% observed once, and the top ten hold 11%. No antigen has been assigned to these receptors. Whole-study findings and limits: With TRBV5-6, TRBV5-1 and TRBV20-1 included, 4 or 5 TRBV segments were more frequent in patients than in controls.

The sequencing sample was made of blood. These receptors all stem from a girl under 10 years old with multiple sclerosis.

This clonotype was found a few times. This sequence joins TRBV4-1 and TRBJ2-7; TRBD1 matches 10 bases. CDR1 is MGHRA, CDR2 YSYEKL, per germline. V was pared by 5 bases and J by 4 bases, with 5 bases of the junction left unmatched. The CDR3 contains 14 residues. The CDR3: CASSDRDRGYEQYF. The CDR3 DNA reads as TGCGCCAGCAGCGACCGGGACAGGGGATACGAGCAGTACTTC.

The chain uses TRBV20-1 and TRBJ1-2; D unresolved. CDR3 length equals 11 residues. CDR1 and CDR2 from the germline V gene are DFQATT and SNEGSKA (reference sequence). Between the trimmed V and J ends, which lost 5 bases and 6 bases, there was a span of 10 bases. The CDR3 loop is CSAPVSDGYTF. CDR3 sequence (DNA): TGCAGTGCTCCGGTCTCCGATGGCTACACCTTC.

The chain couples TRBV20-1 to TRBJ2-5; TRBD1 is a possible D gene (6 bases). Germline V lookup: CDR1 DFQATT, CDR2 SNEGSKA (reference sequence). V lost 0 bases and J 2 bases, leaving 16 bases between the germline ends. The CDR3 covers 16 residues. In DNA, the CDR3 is TGCAGTGCTAGAGATTACCGAGGACAGAGACAAGAGACCCAGTACTTC. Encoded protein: CSARDYRGQRQETQYF.

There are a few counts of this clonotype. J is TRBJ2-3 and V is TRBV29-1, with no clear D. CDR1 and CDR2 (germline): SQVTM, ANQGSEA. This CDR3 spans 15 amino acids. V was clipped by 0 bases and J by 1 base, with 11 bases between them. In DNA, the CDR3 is TGCAGCGTTGAAGAACCAGACTTTGGCACAGATACGCAGTATTTT. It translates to CSVEEPDFGTDTQYF.

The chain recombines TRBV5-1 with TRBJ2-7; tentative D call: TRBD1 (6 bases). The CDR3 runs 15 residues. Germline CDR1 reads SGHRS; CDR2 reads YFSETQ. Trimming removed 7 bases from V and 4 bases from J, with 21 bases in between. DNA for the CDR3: TGCGCCAGCCCCGTGTCGAGACAGGAGGAGTACGAGCAGTACTTC. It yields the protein CASPVSRQEEYEQYF.

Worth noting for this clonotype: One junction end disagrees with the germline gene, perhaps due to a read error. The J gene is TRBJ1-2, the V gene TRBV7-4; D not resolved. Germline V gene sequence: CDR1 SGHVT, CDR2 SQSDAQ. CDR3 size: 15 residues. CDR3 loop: CASSLGSGENYGYIF. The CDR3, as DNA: TGTGCCAGCAGCTTAGGATCGGGCGAGAACTATGGCTACATCTTC.